The rows below give T cell receptor beta chains drawn from one sample of a study of blood T cell repertoires in COVID-19. The assay was immunoSEQ multiplex PCR, and TCRdb's table has in-frame clones only and misses some. The sample lists around 300,000 clones; 70% to 90% were seen once. The sample taken for sequencing was peripheral blood. The receptors shown here come from a woman between 50 and 59 years old with COVID-19, enrolled during active disease. CDR3s include the opening cysteine and the closing phenylalanine or tryptophan. A D gene is named only where the DNA matches it firmly. Size is stated for part of the rows, as once, few or many counts, or as a class when the clone is expanded.

TRBJ1-2,TRBD1,TRBV30,13,NA,TGTGCCTGGAGGAGACAGGGGGTAAATGGCTACACCTTC,CAWRRQGVNGYTF
TRBJ1-2,NA,TRBV29-1,10,NA,TGCAGCTATGACGAGGTTGGCTACACCTTC,CSYDEVGYTF
TRBJ1-5,TRBD1,TRBV14,19,NA,TGTGCCAGCAGCCAAGAACGGCAGGGGGCGTTTGCGACGGATCAGCCCCAGCATTTT,CASSQERQGAFATDQPQHF
TRBJ2-1,TRBD1,TRBV5-1,15,NA,TGCGCCAGCAGCCCCACCGGGACAGTATACAATGAGCAGTTCTTC,CASSPTGTVYNEQFF
TRBJ2-1,NA,TRBV12-3/TRBV12-4,11,NA,TGTGCCAGCAGCTCTCGAGATGAGCAGTTCTTC,CASSSRDEQFF
TRBJ2-3,TRBD1,TRBV4-1,17,once,TGCGCCAGCAGCCAAGATTTACAGGGGGCGTCGGGAGATACGCAGTATTTT,CASSQDLQGASGDTQYF
TRBJ2-1,TRBD2,TRBV11-2,19,NA,TGTGCCAGCAGTTTGAGCGGGAGTCCCGCTATTGGCCCCTACAATGAGCAGTTCTTC,CASSLSGSPAIGPYNEQFF
TRBJ2-6,NA,TRBV12-3/TRBV12-4,12,NA,TGTGCCAGCAGCACAGTATCCAACGTCCTGACTTTC,CASSTVSNVLTF
TRBJ2-3,TRBD1,TRBV7-2,13,once,TGTGCCAGCAGCTTGACAGGGTACGATACGCAGTATTTT,CASSLTGYDTQYF
TRBJ2-7,NA,TRBV5-1,14,NA,TGCGCCAGCAGCTCTGGACAGTTCCCCTACGAGCAGTACTTC,CASSSGQFPYEQYF
TRBJ2-7,TRBD2,TRBV28,15,NA,TGTGCCAGCAGTCAAAAGGGGACTAGTCTCTACGAGCAGTACTTC,CASSQKGTSLYEQYF
TRBJ1-2,TRBD1,TRBV9,16,NA,TGTGCCAGCAGCGTAGTATCGGGACAGCAAACCGGCGGCTACACCTTC,CASSVVSGQQTGGYTF
TRBJ2-2,TRBD2,TRBV10-3,16,NA,TGTGCCATCAGCGGGGGGCTAGCGGGGAACACCGGGGAGCTGTTTTTT,CAISGGLAGNTGELFF
TRBJ1-2,NA,TRBV6-2/TRBV6-3,12,NA,TGTGCCAGCAGCCAGGGGTTCTATGGCTACACCTTC,CASSQGFYGYTF
TRBJ2-5,TRBD1,TRBV3-1/TRBV3-2,14,NA,TGTGCCAGCAGCCTCCGACAGGGACGGGAGACCCAGTACTTC,CASSLRQGRETQYF
TRBJ2-7,TRBD2,TRBV5-1,15,NA,TGCGCCAGCAGCGTAGTAGCGGGACCGACCTACGAGCAGTACTTC,CASSVVAGPTYEQYF
TRBJ1-6,TRBD1,TRBV6-6,16,NA,TGTGCCAGCAGTCGAGGGACAGGGGCGTCGAATTCACCCCTCCACTTT,CASSRGTGASNSPLHF
TRBJ2-1,TRBD2,TRBV14,16,NA,TGTGCCAGCAGCCTCCCGACTAGCGGGAGAATCAATGAGCAGTTCTTC,CASSLPTSGRINEQFF
TRBJ2-3,NA,TRBV15,14,NA,TGTGCCACCAGCCCCGTAGAGATCACAGATACGCAGTATTTT,CATSPVEITDTQYF
TRBJ1-5,NA,TRBV12-3/TRBV12-4,13,NA,TGTGCCAGCAGTTTTCGGAGCAATCAGCCCCAGCATTTT,CASSFRSNQPQHF
TRBJ2-3,TRBD2,TRBV30,13,NA,TGTGCCTGCTTCGGGGGGACCACAGATACGCAGTATTTT,CACFGGTTDTQYF
TRBJ1-5,NA,TRBV6-2/TRBV6-3,16,NA,TGTGCCAGCAGTTCCGTGGACAAGAATAGCAATCAGCCCCAGCATTTT,CASSSVDKNSNQPQHF
TRBJ2-3,NA,TRBV7-2,14,NA,TGTGCCAGCAGCTCCTCCACTAGGCCAGATACGCAGTATTTT,CASSSSTRPDTQYF
TRBJ2-3,NA,TRBV21-1,17,NA,TGTGCCAGCAGCCCCCCTCGACTAGCGGGAGAAGGTGATACGCAGTATTTT,CASSPPRLAGEGDTQYF
TRBJ2-1,TRBD1,TRBV19,15,NA,TGTGCCAGTAGTCTCCCAGGGGGTTCCTACAATGAGCAGTTCTTC,CASSLPGGSYNEQFF
TRBJ1-1,NA,TRBV19,17,few,TGTGCCAGTAGTATAAGGTGGCAGGTCTCGAAGAACACTGAAGCTTTCTTT,CASSIRWQVSKNTEAFF
TRBJ2-1,NA,TRBV6-2/TRBV6-3,12,NA,TGTGCCAGCAGTTATCGGGGGAATGAGCAGTTCTTC,CASSYRGNEQFF
TRBJ1-5,TRBD1,TRBV4-1,15,NA,TGCGCCAGCAGCCGCGACAGGGGGCTGACGGAGCCCCAGCATTTT,CASSRDRGLTEPQHF
TRBJ2-1,NA,TRBV27,19,NA,TGTGCCAGCAGTTTATTGGTCGGGAGCATTTCCAGGTCCTACAATGAGCAGTTCTTC,CASSLLVGSISRSYNEQFF
TRBJ2-1,NA,TRBV7-7,13,NA,TGTGCCAGCAGCTTAGGCGGGTCTAATGAGCAGTTCTTC,CASSLGGSNEQFF
TRBJ1-1,NA,TRBV5-6,15,NA,TGTGCCAGCAGCTCTTCGGGGGAAATAAACACTGAAGCTTTCTTT,CASSSSGEINTEAFF
TRBJ2-7,TRBD1,TRBV30,13,NA,TGTGCCTGTACTCCGGGACAGAACTACGAGCAGTACTTC,CACTPGQNYEQYF
TRBJ2-3,TRBD2,TRBV9,20,NA,TGTGCCAGCAGCGTAGATACGCAGGGGCTCACTAGCGGAGGGATTGATACGCAGTATTTT,CASSVDTQGLTSGGIDTQYF
TRBJ2-6,NA,TRBV9,17,NA,TGTGCCAGCAGCGTAGCAGGGGTCCTCTCTGGGGCCAACGTCCTGACTTTC,CASSVAGVLSGANVLTF
TRBJ1-5,NA,TRBV9,14,NA,TGTGCCAGCAGCGTCTTTGGGGGGGGACAGCCCCAGCATTTT,CASSVFGGGQPQHF
TRBJ1-5,NA,TRBV5-4,15,NA,TGTGCCAGCAGCCCCGTCCCCGGGACAAATCAGCCCCAGCATTTT,CASSPVPGTNQPQHF
TRBJ2-6,TRBD1,TRBV27,19,NA,TGTGCCAGCAGACCCGCTCCGGGACAGGCGAGCTCTGGGGCCAACGTCCTGACTTTC,CASRPAPGQASSGANVLTF
TRBJ2-6,NA,TRBV20-1,15,NA,TGCAGTGCCAGTTTCCCCGGGGCTGGGGCCAACGTCCTGACTTTC,CSASFPGAGANVLTF
TRBJ1-5,TRBD1,TRBV6-6,16,NA,TGTGCCAGCAGTTTAGGGGGCGGGTATAGCAATCAGCCCCAGCATTTT,CASSLGGGYSNQPQHF
TRBJ2-7,NA,TRBV5-6,14,NA,TGTGCCAGCAGCTACGGACACAACCTCTACGAGCAGTACTTC,CASSYGHNLYEQYF
TRBJ1-4,TRBD1,TRBV5-4,16,NA,TGTGCCAGCAGCTTGGGTGGGACAGGGTGGAGTGAAAAACTGTTTTTT,CASSLGGTGWSEKLFF
TRBJ1-2,NA,TRBV12-3/TRBV12-4,13,NA,TGTGCCGGGACAAAAAGCCAAAACTATGGCTACACCTTC,CAGTKSQNYGYTF
TRBJ1-3,NA,TRBV18,15,NA,TGTGCCAGCTCACCACTCGGAGACTCTGGAAACACCATATATTTT,CASSPLGDSGNTIYF
TRBJ1-3,NA,TRBV7-9,13,few,TGTGCCAGCAGCTATACGGACAGAAACACCATATATTTT,CASSYTDRNTIYF
TRBJ2-2,TRBD1,TRBV6-4,14,NA,TGTGCCAGCAGCCCGGGACAGGCTACCGGGGAGCTGTTTTTT,CASSPGQATGELFF
TRBJ2-5,TRBD1,TRBV11-2,14,NA,TGTGCCAGCAGCTTACAACTGGGACAGTACGGCCAGTACTTC,CASSLQLGQYGQYF